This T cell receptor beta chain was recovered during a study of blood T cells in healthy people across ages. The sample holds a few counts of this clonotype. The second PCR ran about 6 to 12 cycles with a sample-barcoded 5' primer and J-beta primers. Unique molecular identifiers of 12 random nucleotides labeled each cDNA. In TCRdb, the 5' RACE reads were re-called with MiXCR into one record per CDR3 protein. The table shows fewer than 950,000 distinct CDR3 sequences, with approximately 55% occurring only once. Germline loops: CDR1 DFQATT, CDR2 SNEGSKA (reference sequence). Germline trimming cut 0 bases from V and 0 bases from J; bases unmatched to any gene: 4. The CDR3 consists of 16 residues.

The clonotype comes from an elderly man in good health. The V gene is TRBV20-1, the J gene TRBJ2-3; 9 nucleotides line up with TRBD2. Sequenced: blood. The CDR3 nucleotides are TGCAGTGCTAGAGATCCCCTAGCGGGGAGCACAGATACGCAGTATTTT. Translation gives CSARDPLAGSTDTQYF.